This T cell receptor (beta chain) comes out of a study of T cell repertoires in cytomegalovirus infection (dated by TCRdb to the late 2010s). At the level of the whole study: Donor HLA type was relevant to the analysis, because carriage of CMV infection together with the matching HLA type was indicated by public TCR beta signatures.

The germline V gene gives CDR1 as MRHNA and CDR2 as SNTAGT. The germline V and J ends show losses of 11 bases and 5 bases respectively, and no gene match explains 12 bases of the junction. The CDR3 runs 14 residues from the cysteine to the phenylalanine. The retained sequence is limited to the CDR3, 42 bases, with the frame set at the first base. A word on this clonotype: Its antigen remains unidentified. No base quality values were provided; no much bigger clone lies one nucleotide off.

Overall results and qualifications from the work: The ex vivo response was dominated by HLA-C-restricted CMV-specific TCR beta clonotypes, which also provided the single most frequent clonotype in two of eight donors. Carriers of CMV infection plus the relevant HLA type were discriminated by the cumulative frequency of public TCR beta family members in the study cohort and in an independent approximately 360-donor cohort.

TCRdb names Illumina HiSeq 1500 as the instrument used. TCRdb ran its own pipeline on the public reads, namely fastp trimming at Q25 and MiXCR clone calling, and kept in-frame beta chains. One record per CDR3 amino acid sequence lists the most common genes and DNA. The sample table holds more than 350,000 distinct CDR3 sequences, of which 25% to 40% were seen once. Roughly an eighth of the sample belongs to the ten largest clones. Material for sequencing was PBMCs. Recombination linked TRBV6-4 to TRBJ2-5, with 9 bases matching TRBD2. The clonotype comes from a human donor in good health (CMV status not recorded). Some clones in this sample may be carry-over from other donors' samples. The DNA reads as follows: TGTGCCCGCCGTAGCGGGGGCGTCGGGGAGACCCAGTACTTC. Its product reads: CARRSGGVGETQYF.